The next 28 T cell receptor beta chains were all read from a single sample in a study of T-cell reconstitution after alpha-beta-depleted transplantation in children. Preparing the TCRbeta library involved the use of unique molecular identifiers. TCRdb analysed the PCR reads with MiXCR anew, one entry per CDR3 protein. The data show 95,000 to 150,000 distinct CDR3 sequences, about 23% seen once. Sequenced here: PBMCs, mostly from graft donor cells, sampled 180 days after TCRalphabeta/CD19-depleted stem cell transplant. The receptor set was obtained from a male patient aged 2-10 years who had a stem cell transplant for chronic granulomatous disease, so the T cells may come from the graft donor.

This clonotype has a count of ten or more. For the CDR3, the DNA is TGCAGTGCTAGCCTGAGCAACAATGAGCAGTTCTTC. Protein product: CSASLSNNEQFF. The V and J genes are TRBV20-1 and TRBJ2-1; D remains ambiguous. Per the germline V gene, CDR1 is DFQATT and CDR2 is SNEGSKA (reference sequence). Deletions cut 3 bases from V and 5 bases from J, with 8 bases between. The CDR3 covers 12 residues.

The chain is built from TRBV7-6 and TRBJ2-2, with 9 positions matching TRBD1. The CDR3 contains 14 residues. CDR1 is SGHVS, CDR2 FNYEAQ, per germline. After removal of 5 bases from V and 5 bases from J, the junction contained 3 bases not matched to a gene. Here the CDR3 reads CASSRDRATGELFF. CDR3 DNA: TGTGCCAGCAGCCGGGACAGGGCTACCGGGGAGCTGTTTTTT.

CDR3: CASSSTIAGGSDTQYF. The CDR3 DNA reads as TGTGCCAGCAGCTCTACTATAGCGGGAGGTTCAGATACGCAGTATTTT. The chain recombines TRBV7-1 with TRBJ2-3; 10 positions agree with TRBD2. TRBV7-1 is flagged as an ORF with uncertain function. Trimming at V came to 3 bases and at J to 4 bases, leaving 7 bases not matched to a gene. The CDR3 is 16 residues long.

This clonotype was detected ten times or more. V and J are TRBV7-8 and TRBJ2-7; 11 nucleotides align to TRBD2. V shed 4 bases and J 2 bases; nucleotides not matched to a gene: 4. CDR3 length equals 15 residues. CDR1 and CDR2 (germline): SGHVS, FQNEAQ. The CDR3 reads CASSSTSGTTYEQYF. The CDR3 DNA reads as TGTGCCAGCAGCTCGACTAGCGGGACCACCTACGAGCAGTACTTC.

The rearrangement uses TRBV6-1 and TRBJ2-7, with 12 bases matching TRBD2. V was clipped by 5 bases and J by 2 bases; unmatched bases: 4. The CDR3 length is 15 residues. The germline V gene has CDR1 MNHNS and CDR2 SASEGT. CDR3 bases: TGTGCCAGCAGTCCCCTAGCGGGAGGGACCTACGAGCAGTACTTC. As protein: CASSPLAGGTYEQYF.

The chain recombines TRBV7-2 with TRBJ2-4; a weak D match, TRBD2 (6 bases). Germline loops: CDR1 SGHTA, CDR2 FQGNSA. The CDR3 runs 14 residues. Trimming took 7 bases from V and 6 from J, leaving 16 bases between them. The CDR3 here is CASKTGTDSNIQYF. In DNA, the CDR3 is TGTGCCAGCAAAACCGGGACTGACTCAAACATTCAGTACTTC. The full variable domain, its missing parts supplied by reference TRBV7-2 and TRBJ2-4, is GAGVSQSPSNKVTEKGKDVELRCDPISGHTALYWYRQSLGQGLEFLIYFQGNSAPDKSGLPSDRFSAERTGGSVSTLTIQRTQQEDSAVYLCASKTGTDSNIQYFGAGTRLSVL.

This clonotype was picked up many times. This chain joins TRBV20-1 and TRBJ1-6; D uncertain. CDR1 is DFQATT and CDR2 is SNEGSKA in the germline V gene (reference sequence). V was cut by 6 bases and J by 7 bases, with 16 bases left in between. This CDR3 is 14 amino acids long. CDR3 sequence: CSASGEAGNSPLHF. In DNA, the CDR3 is TGCAGTGCCAGTGGGGAGGCCGGGAATTCACCCCTCCACTTT.

The gene calls are TRBV12-2 and TRBJ2-3; the table's D call, TRBD1, was not checked against the DNA. TRBV12-2 is noted as a pseudogene. The length of the CDR3 is 16 residues. CDR3 bases: TGTGCAAGTCGCAACGGACAGGGGAATGTGACAGATACGCAGTATTTT. This gives the protein CASRNGQGNVTDTQYF.

The rearrangement joins TRBV6-1 to TRBJ2-7; 7 bases agree with TRBD1. The J segment lost 2 bases and the V segment lost 6 bases, leaving 7 bases of the junction unmatched. In germline, CDR1 is MNHNS, CDR2 SASEGT. This CDR3 region has 14 residues. The CDR3 bases are TGTGCCAGCAGCGGGACAGAGGGGACCTACGAGCAGTACTTC. It translates to CASSGTEGTYEQYF.

This clonotype appeared a few times. The V gene is TRBV7-6, the J gene TRBJ2-7, with D possibly TRBD2 on 5 matching bases. The germline V gene has CDR1 SGHVS and CDR2 FNYEAQ. This CDR3 spans 14 amino acids. V lost 2 bases and J lost 3, with 11 bases in between. The CDR3 loop reads CASSLNRENYEQYF. The CDR3, as DNA: TGTGCCAGCAGCTTAAACCGGGAAAACTACGAGCAGTACTTC. The full variable domain, completed using reference TRBV7-6 and TRBJ2-7, is GAGVSQSPRYKVTKRGQDVALRCDPISGHVSLYWYRQALGQGPEFLTYFNYEAQQDKSGLPNDRFSAERPEGSISTLTIQRTEQRDSAMYRCASSLNRENYEQYFGPGTRLTVT.

V gene TRBV4-3 combines with J gene TRBJ2-7; the match to TRBD1 covers 7 bases. V was clipped by 3 bases and J by 5 bases; unmatched bases: 7. The CDR3 consists of 14 residues. Germline V gene lookup returns CDR1 LGHNA and CDR2 YSLEER. The CDR3 DNA sequence: TGCGCCAGCAGCCATGAACAGGGGTACCACGAGCAGTACTTC. As protein: CASSHEQGYHEQYF.

J is TRBJ2-1 and V is TRBV7-8; D gene ambiguous. With 5 bases removed from V and 5 bases from J, the gap between germline ends came to 19 bases. This CDR3 comprises 16 residues. Germline V CDR1 and CDR2: SGHVS, FQNEAQ. Here the CDR3 DNA reads TGTGCCAGCAGCGCCGAAAACGGGCCGCCTCACAATGAGCAGTTCTTC. As protein: CASSAENGPPHNEQFF.

This clonotype was observed many times. The chain recombines TRBV20-1 with TRBJ2-3; the match to TRBD2 covers 10 bases. CDR1 is DFQATT, CDR2 SNEGSKA, per germline (reference sequence). This CDR3 contains 14 residues. V was pared by 3 bases and J by 6 bases, with 6 bases of the junction left unmatched. The CDR3 nucleotides are TGCAGTGCTAGCGATCTAGCGGGAGTGGATACGCAGTATTTT. This sequence encodes CSASDLAGVDTQYF.

The chain links TRBV11-2 to TRBJ1-4; D unclear. V was shortened by 6 bases and J by 5 bases, with 16 bases between the two germline ends. The germline V gene encodes CDR1 SGHAT and CDR2 FQNNGV. This CDR3 has 15 residues. The CDR3 region is CASRRHASKNEKLFF. The CDR3 region has the DNA TGTGCCAGCAGGAGACACGCTAGCAAAAATGAAAAACTGTTTTTT.

The genes are TRBV20-1 and TRBJ2-2; 12 nucleotides line up with TRBD2. Germline trimming cut 3 bases from V and 5 bases from J; bases unmatched to any gene: 7. Germline V lookup: CDR1 DFQATT, CDR2 SNEGSKA (reference sequence). This CDR3 region has 16 residues. In nucleotides, the CDR3 is TGCAGTGCTAGGGACCCGGGACTAGCGGGTACCGGGGAGCTGTTTTTT. Protein product: CSARDPGLAGTGELFF.

This clonotype was seen more than once but under ten times. CDR3 residues: CSARRDSQETQYF. CDR3 coding DNA: TGCAGTGCTAGAAGGGACTCTCAAGAGACCCAGTACTTC. The chain carries TRBV20-1 and TRBJ2-5; the D gene is possibly TRBD2 (6 bases). Germline V gene lookup returns CDR1 DFQATT and CDR2 SNEGSKA (reference sequence). V lost 2 bases and J 2 bases, leaving 9 bases between the germline ends. CDR3 length: 13 amino acids.

This clonotype has a single count. The V call is TRBV7-3, the J call TRBJ2-6; TRBD2 might be the D (5 bases). The CDR3 loop spans 16 amino acids. Germline CDR1 is SGHTA and CDR2 is FQGTGA. V lost 4 bases to trimming and J lost 0 bases, with 10 bases between them. The CDR3 DNA sequence: TGTGCCAGCAGCTCGCCACGGGACTCTGGGGCCAACGTCCTGACTTTC. Translating gives CASSSPRDSGANVLTF.

The chain joins TRBV4-2 to TRBJ2-7; D is undetermined. CDR1 is LGHNA and CDR2 is YNFKEQ in the germline V gene. The CDR3 has 13 amino acids. Trimming cost V 4 bases and J 5 bases, with 12 bases left between them. CDR3 sequence: CASSPADFDEQYF. DNA of the CDR3: TGTGCCAGCAGCCCGGCGGATTTCGACGAGCAGTACTTC.

The V and J genes are TRBV7-6 and TRBJ2-5; D is unclear. The V end was cut by 5 bases, the J end by 0 bases, with 7 bases between. The germline V gene has CDR1 SGHVS and CDR2 FNYEAQ. The CDR3 extends over 13 amino acids. CDR3 in DNA: TGTGCCAGCAGCCGAGGACACCAAGAGACCCAGTACTTC. Amino acids: CASSRGHQETQYF.

The chain couples TRBV28 to TRBJ2-1; TRBD2 matches at 13 bases. The V gene's germline CDR1 is MDHEN and CDR2 SYDVKM. The V and J ends lost 3 bases and 9 bases, in that order; junction bases with no gene match: 8. This CDR3 has 16 amino acids. CDR3 residues: CASSFPGLAGFGEQFF. The CDR3 DNA sequence: TGTGCCAGCAGTTTCCCGGGACTAGCGGGATTTGGTGAGCAGTTCTTC.

At least ten counts were recorded for this clonotype. This chain uses TRBV12-3 or TRBV12-4 with TRBJ2-5; D gene uncertain. The CDR3 totals 13 residues. Trimming pared 2 bases from V and 3 bases from J, leaving 7 bases between. The CDR3 DNA is TGTGCCAGCAGTTTATCAGCGAAAGAGACCCAGTACTTC. As protein: CASSLSAKETQYF.

This clonotype occurred many times. It is unclear where the CDR3 begins or ends on the DNA, so no DNA is shown, and the CDR3 is as TCRdb lists it. The CDR3: CASSTSVLLNTGELFF. The chain carries TRBV28 and TRBJ2-2. Both ends counted, the CDR3 spans 16 residues. CDR1 is MDHEN, CDR2 SYDVKM, per germline.

V is TRBV27 and J is TRBJ2-1; D remains ambiguous. Between the trimmed V and J ends, which lost 2 bases and 0 bases, there was a span of 8 bases. The germline CDR1 and CDR2 sequences are MNHEY and SMNVEV (reference sequence). The CDR3 spans 15 residues. The CDR3 DNA reads as TGTGCCAGCAGTTTAAAATGGCTCTCCTACAATGAGCAGTTCTTC. Amino acids: CASSLKWLSYNEQFF.

V and J are TRBV6-1 and TRBJ2-1; 12 nucleotides agree with TRBD2. The germline CDR1 and CDR2 sequences are MNHNS and SASEGT. The CDR3 length is 15 residues. Trimming cost V 5 bases and J 9 bases; bases outside gene matches: 8. DNA of the CDR3: TGTGCCAGCAGTAGCGCTAGCGGGGGGGCCTTTGAGCAGTTCTTC. Amino acid sequence: CASSSASGGAFEQFF.

This clonotype was observed at least ten times. The chain combines TRBV10-3 with TRBJ2-1; 7 positions agree with TRBD1. The CDR3 is 14 amino acids. The V gene end was trimmed by 9 bases and the J gene end by 6 bases; junction bases not matched to a gene: 11. Germline assignment: CDR1 ENHRY and CDR2 SYGVKD. CDR3 DNA sequence: TGTGCCATGGGCCCCAAGGCAGGGGGCAATGAGCAGTTCTTC. Protein: CAMGPKAGGNEQFF.

The V call is TRBV10-3, the J call TRBJ2-1; 8 bases are a match to TRBD1. The CDR3 has 14 residues. Unmatched junction bases numbered 5, after V lost 10 bases and J lost 0 bases. Looked up from germline, CDR1 is ENHRY and CDR2 is SYGVKD. CDR3 in amino acids: CASRQGSSYNEQFF. In nucleotides, the CDR3 is TGTGCCAGTAGACAGGGGAGCTCCTACAATGAGCAGTTCTTC.

This clonotype showed up just a few times. The chain combines TRBV12-3 or TRBV12-4 with TRBJ2-7; 7 bases are a match to TRBD2. After removal of 5 bases from V and 3 bases from J, the junction contained 10 bases not matched to a gene. CDR3 length: 15 amino acids. CDR3 DNA sequence: TGTGCCAGCAGTGACACGGAGCGGGGACTCTACGAGCAGTACTTC. Protein sequence: CASSDTERGLYEQYF.

This clonotype was seen a few times. This chain joins TRBV5-1 and TRBJ1-1; a weak D match, TRBD1 (5 bases). The germline V gene encodes CDR1 SGHRS and CDR2 YFSETQ. Trimming took 4 bases from V and 0 from J, leaving 22 bases between them. The CDR3 length is 18 residues. The CDR3 nucleotides are TGCGCCAGCAGCAACGGGTGGCCAGGGACGATTCTGAACACTGAAGCTTTCTTT. This codes for CASSNGWPGTILNTEAFF.